Listed below are T cell receptor beta chains from one sample, sequenced in a study of blood T cell repertoires in COVID-19. The method was immunoSEQ multiplex PCR; TCRdb's version includes in-frame clones alone and lacks a portion of them. The sample gives approximately 100,000 clones, around nine tenths of which show up once; about 18% is in the top ten. The sequencing sample was made of peripheral blood. Receptors originate from a human donor with acute or convalescent COVID-19. The donor label of this sample is uncertain. Both conserved end residues are part of each CDR3. The order of the fields is D gene, clone size, V gene, CDR3 protein. The D gene is left open where the match is weak. Clone size is given for some rows only: seen once, a few or many times, or a class if the clone is expanded.

- - TRBV18 CASSPRQDQPQHF
- - TRBV4-2 CASSQVTGIFMNTEAFF
TRBD1 few TRBV6-1 CASSEWGQGTRNEQFF
- - TRBV6-1 CASSEFHRLTYEQYF
TRBD2 - TRBV10-3 CAISSASGAYEQYF
TRBD1 - TRBV28 CASRSNRGLSKNIQYF
TRBD1 - TRBV7-2 CASSLGQGAEKLFF
- - TRBV19 CATRRAPSTGELFF
- once TRBV25-1 CASSEGAASDTEAFF
TRBD2 - TRBV5-6 CASSSLAGGAYNEQFF